These 23 T cell receptor beta chains were sequenced from one sample in a study of control samples from healthy donors and cancer patients. Only in-frame clones appear in the TCRdb table, and some are missing; sequencing was by immunoSEQ multiplex PCR. The sample lists 130,000 to 150,000 clones; about nine tenths were seen once. The sequencing input was blood. Receptor source: a man aged 25-45 years in good health.

This rearrangement joins TRBV7-9 to TRBJ1-3; perhaps TRBD1 as D (5 bases). In germline, CDR1 is SEHNR, CDR2 FQNEAQ (reference sequence). The CDR3 extends over 15 amino acids. Between the trimmed V and J ends, which lost 0 bases and 3 bases, there was a span of 9 bases. The chain's CDR3 is CASSLAPGGGNTIYF. In nucleotides, the CDR3 is TGTGCCAGCAGCTTAGCCCCGGGGGGTGGAAACACCATATATTTT. The full variable domain, with the rest looked up from reference TRBV7-9 and TRBJ1-3, is DTGVSQNPRHKITKRGQNVTFRCDPISEHNRLYWYRQTLGQGPEFLTYFQNEAQLEKSRLLSDRFSAERPKGSFSTLEIQRTEQGDSAMYLCASSLAPGGGNTIYFGEGSWLTVV.

This sequence joins TRBV19 and TRBJ1-5, with no clear D. Germline CDR1 is LNHDA and CDR2 is SQIVND (reference sequence). The CDR3 contains 14 residues. V was clipped by 5 bases and J by 0 bases, with 8 bases between them. This CDR3 is CASSRAFSNQPQHF. CDR3 bases: TGTGCCAGTAGTCGAGCTTTTAGCAATCAGCCCCAGCATTTT.

V usage is TRBV27 and J usage is TRBJ2-5; 16 bases fit TRBD2. The CDR3 runs to 17 residues. CDR1 MNHEY and CDR2 SMNVEV come from the germline V gene (reference sequence). V shed 7 bases and J 5 bases; nucleotides not matched to a gene: 10. The CDR3 region has the DNA TGTGCCAGCAAGACGGGACTAGCGGGGGGGACGGGGGAGACCCAGTACTTC. Amino acids: CASKTGLAGGTGETQYF.

This chain joins TRBV27 and TRBJ2-7; 7 nucleotides line up with TRBD2. V lost 0 bases and J lost 6; bases outside the gene matches: 2. Per germline, CDR1 MNHEY and CDR2 SMNVEV (reference sequence). There are 13 residues in the CDR3. CDR3 in amino acids: CASSLSGGTEQYF. The DNA for the CDR3 is TGTGCCAGCAGTTTATCGGGGGGGACCGAGCAGTACTTC.

CDR3 loop: CASSVEAGLGYGYTF. CDR3 in DNA: TGTGCCAGCAGCGTAGAAGCAGGCCTGGGGTATGGCTACACCTTC. The chain links TRBV9 to TRBJ1-2; D gene uncertain. The V gene lost 0 bases and the J gene lost 5 bases, with 14 bases spanning the gap. CDR3 length: 15 residues. Germline V CDR1 and CDR2: SGDLS, YYNGEE.

The rearrangement uses TRBV10-1 and TRBJ1-2, with 7 positions matching TRBD1. The CDR3 contains 13 residues. CDR1 is WNHNN, CDR2 SYGVQD, per germline (reference sequence). Trimming took 2 bases from V and 4 from J; bases not matched to a gene: 1. CDR3 residues: CASSEGDSYGYTF. CDR3 in DNA: TGCGCCAGCAGTGAGGGGGACAGCTATGGCTACACCTTC.

The V gene is TRBV19, the J gene TRBJ2-3; TRBD2 agrees at 7 bases. Germline V gives CDR1 LNHDA, CDR2 SQIVND (reference sequence). Trimming cost V 5 bases and J 2 bases; bases outside gene matches: 7. This CDR3 region has 15 residues. The CDR3 loop is CASSLGGGFTDTQYF. The CDR3 DNA follows: TGTGCCAGTAGTCTGGGGGGGGGTTTCACAGATACGCAGTATTTT.

V usage is TRBV19 and J usage is TRBJ1-1, with no clear D. The CDR3 totals 14 residues. Trimming removed 5 bases from V and 5 bases from J, with 15 bases in between. The germline V gene encodes CDR1 LNHDA and CDR2 SQIVND (reference sequence). The CDR3 DNA is TGTGCCAGTAGTGGGGTGGCGGTAGGAACTGAAGCTTTCTTT. Its protein is CASSGVAVGTEAFF.

The V call is TRBV18, the J call TRBJ2-3; D gene uncertain. Per the germline V gene, CDR1 is KGHSH and CDR2 is LQKENI. Trimming shortened V by 2 bases and J by 3 bases, and 3 bases separated the two germline ends. This CDR3 has 12 residues. The CDR3 loop reads CASSPFTDTQYF. As DNA, the CDR3 is TGTGCCAGCTCACCATTTACAGATACGCAGTATTTT.

V gene TRBV7-9 combines with J gene TRBJ2-7; TRBD1 agrees at 10 bases. Losses at the gene ends were 1 base for V and 5 bases for J; bases not matched to a gene: 5. The CDR3 is made up of 15 amino acids. Per germline, CDR1 SEHNR and CDR2 FQNEAQ (reference sequence). DNA of the CDR3: TGTGCCAGCAGCTTAGAAGGGACAGGGGTCCACGAGCAGTACTTC. This translates into CASSLEGTGVHEQYF.

The V call is TRBV19, the J call TRBJ2-7, with D possibly being TRBD1 (6 bases). This CDR3 spans 14 amino acids. V was pared by 4 bases and J by 0 bases, with 10 bases between. Germline V gene lookup returns CDR1 LNHDA and CDR2 SQIVND (reference sequence). CDR3 sequence reads: CASSKGTFSYEQYF. Here the CDR3 DNA reads TGTGCCAGTAGTAAGGGGACATTCTCCTACGAGCAGTACTTC.

V usage is TRBV18 and J usage is TRBJ1-4; the D is unclear. The CDR3 contains 14 residues. The V and J ends lost 3 bases and 4 bases respectively, with 9 bases between them. Per the germline V gene, CDR1 is KGHSH and CDR2 is LQKENI. The CDR3 coding sequence is TGTGCCAGCTCACCGACGGACGGTAATGAAAAACTGTTTTTT. Its translation: CASSPTDGNEKLFF.

This chain joins TRBV12-1 and TRBJ1-1. TRBV12-1 is annotated as a pseudogene. The CDR3 covers 10 residues. This CDR3 is CASSLAEAFF. The CDR3 nucleotides are TGTGCCAGCAGCTTAGCTGAAGCTTTCTTT.

As concerns this clone: Relative to the germline gene, one junction end is altered; a read error may explain this. The chain uses TRBV5-6 and TRBJ1-1; D may be TRBD1 (5 bases). The CDR3 covers 13 residues. Germline V gene sequence: CDR1 SGHDT, CDR2 YYEEEE. CDR3 sequence reads: CANSPQRGMLAFF. The CDR3 nucleotides read TGTGCCAACAGCCCCCAGCGGGGCATGTTGGCTTTCTTT.

The CDR3 here is CSVEDVRTGGGKLFF. The DNA of the CDR3 is TGCAGCGTTGAAGATGTCCGGACAGGGGGAGGAAAACTGTTTTTT. V and J are TRBV29-1 and TRBJ1-4; 10 bases align to TRBD1. The CDR3 runs to 15 residues. V lost 0 bases, J lost 10 bases, and 8 bases stayed unmatched. Germline CDR1 reads SQVTM; CDR2 reads ANQGSEA.

The chain carries TRBV5-6 and TRBJ1-5, with TRBD1 matching over 10 bases. This CDR3 comprises 15 residues. Germline trimming cut 3 bases from V and 7 bases from J; bases unmatched to any gene: 7. Germline CDR1 reads SGHDT; CDR2 reads YYEEEE. The CDR3 nucleotides are TGTGCCAGCAGCTCGGCCGGGACAGGGGCCCAGCCCCAGCATTTT. Protein: CASSSAGTGAQPQHF. The full variable domain, with the rest looked up from reference TRBV5-6 and TRBJ1-5, is DAGVTQSPTHLIKTRGQQVTLRCSPKSGHDTVSWYQQALGQGPQFIFQYYEEEERQRGNFPDRFSGHQFPNYSSELNVNALLLGDSALYLCASSSAGTGAQPQHFGDGTRLSIL.

The V gene is TRBV10-2, the J gene TRBJ2-3; D might be TRBD2 (6 bases). The CDR3 extends over 16 amino acids. Trimming left V 1 base short and J 2 bases short, with 13 bases between. Germline CDR1 is WSHSY and CDR2 is SAAADI. The CDR3, as DNA: TGCGCCAGCAGTGAGTTTGGTAGCGGCCCCACAGATACGCAGTATTTT. It yields the protein CASSEFGSGPTDTQYF.

Only one count was recorded for this clone. CDR3: CASSPDWGPHTGELFF. CDR3 coding DNA: TGTGCCAGCAGCCCCGACTGGGGGCCCCACACCGGGGAGCTGTTTTTT. The chain combines TRBV7-9 with TRBJ2-2; weak D call: TRBD1 (6 bases). CDR3 size: 16 residues. V lost 5 bases and J lost 3, with 16 bases in between. Per germline, CDR1 SEHNR and CDR2 FQNEAQ (reference sequence).

The chain combines TRBV28 with TRBJ1-3; a weak D match, TRBD1 (6 bases). V lost 6 bases and J lost 0, with 21 bases in between. The CDR3 spans 18 residues. Germline assignment: CDR1 MDHEN and CDR2 SYDVKM. CDR3 bases: TGTGCCAGCAGCCCCCCCTCCGGGACATTGAGCTCTGGAAACACCATATATTTT. Protein product: CASSPPSGTLSSGNTIYF. Full variable domain (rest looked up from reference TRBV28 and TRBJ1-3): DVKVTQSSRYLVKRTGEKVFLECVQDMDHENMFWYRQDPGLGLRLIYFSYDVKMKEKGDIPEGYSVSREKKERFSLILESASTNQTSMYLCASSPPSGTLSSGNTIYFGEGSWLTVV.

This sequence joins TRBV19 and TRBJ2-3; the D call may be TRBD1 or TRBD2 (5 bases each). This CDR3 has 14 residues. CDR1 is LNHDA and CDR2 is SQIVND in the germline V gene (reference sequence). Trimming pared 3 bases from V and 1 base from J, leaving 8 bases between. The CDR3 region has the DNA TGTGCCAGTAGTATCGGGGCGGGCACAGATACGCAGTATTTT. This encodes CASSIGAGTDTQYF.

The chain's CDR3 is CASSTTQGSSEKLFF. CDR3 bases: TGTGCCAGCAGCACCACACAGGGATCGAGTGAAAAACTGTTTTTT. This rearrangement joins TRBV7-9 to TRBJ1-4; D may be TRBD1 (6 bases). The CDR3 extends over 15 amino acids. CDR1 and CDR2 (germline): SEHNR, FQNEAQ (reference sequence). V gave up 5 bases and J gave up 7 bases, with 17 bases separating them. The whole variable domain, filled in from reference TRBV7-9 and TRBJ1-4, reads DTGVSQNPRHKITKRGQNVTFRCDPISEHNRLYWYRQTLGQGPEFLTYFQNEAQLEKSRLLSDRFSAERPKGSFSTLEIQRTEQGDSAMYLCASSTTQGSSEKLFFGSGTQLSVL.

Of note for this clone: Other DNA sequences in the sample encode the same CDR3. The J gene is TRBJ2-2, the V gene TRBV7-6; the D call may be TRBD1 or TRBD2 (6 bases each). The germline V gene has CDR1 SGHVS and CDR2 FNYEAQ. This CDR3 has 17 residues. V lost 0 bases, J lost 3 bases, and 14 bases lay in between. DNA for the CDR3: TGTGCCAGCAGCTTAGCACCGGGGGCGCCGGACACCGGGGAGCTGTTTTTT. Translating gives CASSLAPGAPDTGELFF.

This chain links TRBV25-1 with TRBJ1-2, with D hard to call. Trimming took off 3 bases at V and 7 bases at J, with 18 bases between the two ends. Germline V gives CDR1 MGHDK, CDR2 SYGVNS. The CDR3 contains 15 residues. The CDR3 is CASSDRSGSYSGYTF. CDR3 sequence (DNA): TGTGCCAGCAGTGACCGTAGCGGTAGCTACAGTGGCTACACCTTC.